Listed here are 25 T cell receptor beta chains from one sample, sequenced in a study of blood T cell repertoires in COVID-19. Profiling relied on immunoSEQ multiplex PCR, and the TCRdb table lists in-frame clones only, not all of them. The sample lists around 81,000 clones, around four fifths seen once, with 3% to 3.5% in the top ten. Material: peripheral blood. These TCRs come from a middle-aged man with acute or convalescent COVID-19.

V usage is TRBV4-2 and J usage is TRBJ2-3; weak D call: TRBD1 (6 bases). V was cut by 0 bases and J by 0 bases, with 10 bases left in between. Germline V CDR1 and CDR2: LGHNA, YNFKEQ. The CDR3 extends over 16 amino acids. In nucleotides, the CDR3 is TGTGCCAGCAGCCAAGAGGGGGCCCTTAGCACAGATACGCAGTATTTT. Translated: CASSQEGALSTDTQYF.

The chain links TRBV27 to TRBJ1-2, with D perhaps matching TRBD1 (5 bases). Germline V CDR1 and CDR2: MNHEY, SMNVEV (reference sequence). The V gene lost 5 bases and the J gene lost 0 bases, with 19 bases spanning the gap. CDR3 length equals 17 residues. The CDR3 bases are TGTGCCAGCAGTGTCCGACAGACCACAAATACTAACTATGGCTACACCTTC. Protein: CASSVRQTTNTNYGYTF.

The CDR3 nucleotides are TGTGCCAGCAGCCAATATACCCCGGAGGTAGCTTTCTTT. Its translation: CASSQYTPEVAFF. The chain joins TRBV3-1 (or the pseudogene TRBV3-2) to TRBJ1-1; D unclear. Per germline, CDR1 LGHDT and CDR2 YNNKEL (reference sequence). V shed 2 bases and J shed 10 bases, with 14 bases lying between them. The CDR3 loop spans 13 amino acids.

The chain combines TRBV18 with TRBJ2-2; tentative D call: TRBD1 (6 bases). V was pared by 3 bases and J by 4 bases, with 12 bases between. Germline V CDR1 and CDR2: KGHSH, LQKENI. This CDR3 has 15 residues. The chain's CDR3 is CASSPETGSTGELFF. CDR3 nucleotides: TGTGCCAGCTCACCGGAAACAGGGTCCACCGGGGAGCTGTTTTTT.

CDR3 nucleotide sequence: TGCACCAGCAGCCAAGGCGAGAAGGGGCTCGACTATGGCTACACCTTC. Translating gives CTSSQGEKGLDYGYTF. V usage is TRBV1 and J usage is TRBJ1-2; the D call of TRBD1 is as the table states it, not checked on the DNA. TRBV1 is tagged as a pseudogene. The length of the CDR3 is 16 residues.

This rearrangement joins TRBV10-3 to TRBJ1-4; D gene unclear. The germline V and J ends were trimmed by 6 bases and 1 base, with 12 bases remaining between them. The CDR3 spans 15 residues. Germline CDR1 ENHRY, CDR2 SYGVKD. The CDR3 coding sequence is TGTGCCATCAGCGGGTCGGGTGGAACTAATGAAAAACTGTTTTTT. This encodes CAISGSGGTNEKLFF.

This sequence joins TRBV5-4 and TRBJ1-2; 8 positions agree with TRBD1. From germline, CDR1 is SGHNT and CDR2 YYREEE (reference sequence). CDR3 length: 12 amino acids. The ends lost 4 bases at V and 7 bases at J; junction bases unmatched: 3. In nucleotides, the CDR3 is TGTGCCAGCAGCACTGACAGGGGTGGCTACACCTTC. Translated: CASSTDRGGYTF.

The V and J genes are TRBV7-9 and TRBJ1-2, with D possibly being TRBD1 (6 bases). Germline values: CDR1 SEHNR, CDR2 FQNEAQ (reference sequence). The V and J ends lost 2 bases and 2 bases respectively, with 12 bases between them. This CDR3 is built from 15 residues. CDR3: CASSLKQGENYGYTF. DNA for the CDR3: TGTGCCAGCAGCTTAAAACAGGGCGAGAACTATGGCTACACCTTC.

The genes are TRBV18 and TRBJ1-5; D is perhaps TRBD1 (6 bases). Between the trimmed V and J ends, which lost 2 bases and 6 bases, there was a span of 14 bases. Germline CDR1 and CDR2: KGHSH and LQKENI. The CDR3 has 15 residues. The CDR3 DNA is TGTGCCAGCTCACCAGTACAGGGTTCAGGTCAGCCCCAGCATTTT. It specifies CASSPVQGSGQPQHF.

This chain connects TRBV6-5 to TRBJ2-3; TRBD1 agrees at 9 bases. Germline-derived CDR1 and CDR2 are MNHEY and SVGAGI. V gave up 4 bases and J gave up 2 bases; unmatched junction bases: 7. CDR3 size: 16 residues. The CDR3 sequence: CASSFSGTGHTDTQYF. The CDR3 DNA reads TGTGCCAGCAGTTTCTCCGGGACAGGGCACACAGATACGCAGTATTTT.

CDR3 coding DNA: TGTGCCAGCAGTTTACAGGGGGCGCAGGGCTACACCTTC. Its translation: CASSLQGAQGYTF. This sequence joins TRBV2 and TRBJ1-2; 9 bases line up with TRBD1. CDR3 length: 13 residues. CDR1 and CDR2 (germline): SNHLY, FYNNEI. J lost 8 bases, V lost 5 bases, and 6 bases had no gene match.

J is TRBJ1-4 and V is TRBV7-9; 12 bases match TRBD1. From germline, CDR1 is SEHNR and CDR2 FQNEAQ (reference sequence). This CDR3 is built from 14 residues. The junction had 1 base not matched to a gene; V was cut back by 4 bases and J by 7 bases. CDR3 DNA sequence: TGTGCCAGCAGCTCGGGACAGGGGGCTGAAAAACTGTTTTTT. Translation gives CASSSGQGAEKLFF.

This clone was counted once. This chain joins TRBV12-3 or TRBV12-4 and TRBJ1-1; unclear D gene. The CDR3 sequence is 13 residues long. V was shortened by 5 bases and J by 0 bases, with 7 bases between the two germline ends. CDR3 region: CASSKHLNTEAFF. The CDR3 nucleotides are TGTGCCAGCAGTAAACATCTGAACACTGAAGCTTTCTTT.

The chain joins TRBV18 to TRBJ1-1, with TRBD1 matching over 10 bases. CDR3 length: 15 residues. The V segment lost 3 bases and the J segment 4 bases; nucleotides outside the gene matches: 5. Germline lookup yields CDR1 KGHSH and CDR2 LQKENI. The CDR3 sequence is CASSPSRDRGTEAFF. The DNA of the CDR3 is TGTGCCAGCTCACCTTCCCGGGACAGGGGCACTGAAGCTTTCTTT.

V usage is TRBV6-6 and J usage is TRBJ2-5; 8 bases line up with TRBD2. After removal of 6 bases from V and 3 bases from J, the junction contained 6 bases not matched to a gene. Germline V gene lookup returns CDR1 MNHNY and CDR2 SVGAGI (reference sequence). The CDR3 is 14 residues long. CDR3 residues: CASSRSGGEETQYF. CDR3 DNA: TGTGCCAGCAGCCGGAGCGGGGGAGAAGAGACCCAGTACTTC.

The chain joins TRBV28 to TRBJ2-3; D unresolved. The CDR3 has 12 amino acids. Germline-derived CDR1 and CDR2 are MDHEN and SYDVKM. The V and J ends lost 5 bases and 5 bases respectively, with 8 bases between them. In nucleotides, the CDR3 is TGTGCCAGCAGTACGTTGCGAGATACGCAGTATTTT. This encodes CASSTLRDTQYF.

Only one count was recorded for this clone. CDR3 amino acids: CAISPGLAGVGSYEQYF. The CDR3 bases are TGTGCCATCAGTCCGGGACTAGCGGGAGTGGGGTCCTACGAGCAGTACTTC. This sequence joins TRBV10-3 and TRBJ2-7; 14 positions match TRBD2. The ends lost 5 bases at V and 1 base at J; junction bases unmatched: 7. This CDR3 is built from 17 residues. Germline CDR1 and CDR2: ENHRY and SYGVKD.

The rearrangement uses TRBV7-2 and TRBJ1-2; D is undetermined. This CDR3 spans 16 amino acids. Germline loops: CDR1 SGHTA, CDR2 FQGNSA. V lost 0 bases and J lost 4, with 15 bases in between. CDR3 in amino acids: CASSLARVSRTYGYTF. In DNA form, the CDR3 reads TGTGCCAGCAGCTTAGCGAGGGTCAGTCGAACCTATGGCTACACCTTC.

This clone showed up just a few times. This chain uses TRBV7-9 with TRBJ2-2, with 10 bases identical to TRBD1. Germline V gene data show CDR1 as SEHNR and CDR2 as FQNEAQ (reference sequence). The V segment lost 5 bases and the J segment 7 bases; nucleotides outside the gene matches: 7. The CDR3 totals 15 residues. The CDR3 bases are TGTGCCAGCAGCAAACGACAGGGGGCCGTCGGGGAGCTGTTTTTT. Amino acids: CASSKRQGAVGELFF.

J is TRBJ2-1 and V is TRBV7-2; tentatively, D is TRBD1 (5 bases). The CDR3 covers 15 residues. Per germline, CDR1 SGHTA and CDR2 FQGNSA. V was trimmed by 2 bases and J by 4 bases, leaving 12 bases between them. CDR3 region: CASSLPPGLYNEQFF. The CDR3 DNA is TGTGCCAGCAGCTTACCCCCAGGGTTATACAATGAGCAGTTCTTC.

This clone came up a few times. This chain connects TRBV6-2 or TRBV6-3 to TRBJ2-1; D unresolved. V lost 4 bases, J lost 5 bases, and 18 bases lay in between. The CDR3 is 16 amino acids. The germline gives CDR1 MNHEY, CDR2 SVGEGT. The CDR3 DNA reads TGTGCCAGCAGTTTTCACAGCCCAAAGAAGGACAATGAGCAGTTCTTC. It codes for CASSFHSPKKDNEQFF.

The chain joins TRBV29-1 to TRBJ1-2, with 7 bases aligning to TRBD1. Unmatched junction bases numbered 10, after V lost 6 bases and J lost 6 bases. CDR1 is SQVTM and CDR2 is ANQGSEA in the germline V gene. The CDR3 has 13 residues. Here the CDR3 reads CSVRPGQVHGYTF. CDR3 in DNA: TGCAGCGTCAGACCCGGACAGGTCCATGGCTACACCTTC.

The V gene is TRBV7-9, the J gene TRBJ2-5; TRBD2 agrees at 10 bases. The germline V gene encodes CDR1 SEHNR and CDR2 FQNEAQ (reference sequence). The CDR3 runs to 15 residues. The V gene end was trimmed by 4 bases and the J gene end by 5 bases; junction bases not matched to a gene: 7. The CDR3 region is CASSYGTSEEETQYF. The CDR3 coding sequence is TGTGCCAGCAGCTACGGGACTAGCGAAGAGGAGACCCAGTACTTC.

CDR3 sequence: CAISQGLAGNTDTQYF. CDR3 nucleotide sequence: TGTGCCATCAGCCAGGGACTAGCGGGAAACACAGATACGCAGTATTTT. The rearrangement joins TRBV10-3 to TRBJ2-3; 13 bases fit TRBD2. Germline V gene sequence: CDR1 ENHRY, CDR2 SYGVKD. This CDR3 comprises 16 residues. V was clipped by 6 bases and J by 2 bases; unmatched bases: 5.

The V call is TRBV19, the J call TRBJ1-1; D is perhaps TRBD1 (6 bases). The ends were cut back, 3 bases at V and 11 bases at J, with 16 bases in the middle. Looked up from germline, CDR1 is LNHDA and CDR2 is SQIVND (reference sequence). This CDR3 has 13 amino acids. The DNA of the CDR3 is TGTGCCAGTAGTATTGGGTCCAGGGGTGAGGCTTTCTTT. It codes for CASSIGSRGEAFF.